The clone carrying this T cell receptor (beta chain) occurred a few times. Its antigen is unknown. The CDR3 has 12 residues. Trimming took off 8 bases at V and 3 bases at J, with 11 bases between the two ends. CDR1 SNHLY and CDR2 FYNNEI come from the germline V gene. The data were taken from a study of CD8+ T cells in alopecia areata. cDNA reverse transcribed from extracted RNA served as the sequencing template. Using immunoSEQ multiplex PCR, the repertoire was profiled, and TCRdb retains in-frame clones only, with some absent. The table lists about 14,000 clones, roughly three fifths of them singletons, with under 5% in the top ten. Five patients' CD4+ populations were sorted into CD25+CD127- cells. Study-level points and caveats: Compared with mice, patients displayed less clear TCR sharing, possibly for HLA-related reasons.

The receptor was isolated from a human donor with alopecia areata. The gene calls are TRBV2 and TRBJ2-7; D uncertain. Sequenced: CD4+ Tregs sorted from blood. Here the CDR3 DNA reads TGTGCCAGCTCGGCAGATGGCTACGAGCAGTACTTC. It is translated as CASSADGYEQYF.